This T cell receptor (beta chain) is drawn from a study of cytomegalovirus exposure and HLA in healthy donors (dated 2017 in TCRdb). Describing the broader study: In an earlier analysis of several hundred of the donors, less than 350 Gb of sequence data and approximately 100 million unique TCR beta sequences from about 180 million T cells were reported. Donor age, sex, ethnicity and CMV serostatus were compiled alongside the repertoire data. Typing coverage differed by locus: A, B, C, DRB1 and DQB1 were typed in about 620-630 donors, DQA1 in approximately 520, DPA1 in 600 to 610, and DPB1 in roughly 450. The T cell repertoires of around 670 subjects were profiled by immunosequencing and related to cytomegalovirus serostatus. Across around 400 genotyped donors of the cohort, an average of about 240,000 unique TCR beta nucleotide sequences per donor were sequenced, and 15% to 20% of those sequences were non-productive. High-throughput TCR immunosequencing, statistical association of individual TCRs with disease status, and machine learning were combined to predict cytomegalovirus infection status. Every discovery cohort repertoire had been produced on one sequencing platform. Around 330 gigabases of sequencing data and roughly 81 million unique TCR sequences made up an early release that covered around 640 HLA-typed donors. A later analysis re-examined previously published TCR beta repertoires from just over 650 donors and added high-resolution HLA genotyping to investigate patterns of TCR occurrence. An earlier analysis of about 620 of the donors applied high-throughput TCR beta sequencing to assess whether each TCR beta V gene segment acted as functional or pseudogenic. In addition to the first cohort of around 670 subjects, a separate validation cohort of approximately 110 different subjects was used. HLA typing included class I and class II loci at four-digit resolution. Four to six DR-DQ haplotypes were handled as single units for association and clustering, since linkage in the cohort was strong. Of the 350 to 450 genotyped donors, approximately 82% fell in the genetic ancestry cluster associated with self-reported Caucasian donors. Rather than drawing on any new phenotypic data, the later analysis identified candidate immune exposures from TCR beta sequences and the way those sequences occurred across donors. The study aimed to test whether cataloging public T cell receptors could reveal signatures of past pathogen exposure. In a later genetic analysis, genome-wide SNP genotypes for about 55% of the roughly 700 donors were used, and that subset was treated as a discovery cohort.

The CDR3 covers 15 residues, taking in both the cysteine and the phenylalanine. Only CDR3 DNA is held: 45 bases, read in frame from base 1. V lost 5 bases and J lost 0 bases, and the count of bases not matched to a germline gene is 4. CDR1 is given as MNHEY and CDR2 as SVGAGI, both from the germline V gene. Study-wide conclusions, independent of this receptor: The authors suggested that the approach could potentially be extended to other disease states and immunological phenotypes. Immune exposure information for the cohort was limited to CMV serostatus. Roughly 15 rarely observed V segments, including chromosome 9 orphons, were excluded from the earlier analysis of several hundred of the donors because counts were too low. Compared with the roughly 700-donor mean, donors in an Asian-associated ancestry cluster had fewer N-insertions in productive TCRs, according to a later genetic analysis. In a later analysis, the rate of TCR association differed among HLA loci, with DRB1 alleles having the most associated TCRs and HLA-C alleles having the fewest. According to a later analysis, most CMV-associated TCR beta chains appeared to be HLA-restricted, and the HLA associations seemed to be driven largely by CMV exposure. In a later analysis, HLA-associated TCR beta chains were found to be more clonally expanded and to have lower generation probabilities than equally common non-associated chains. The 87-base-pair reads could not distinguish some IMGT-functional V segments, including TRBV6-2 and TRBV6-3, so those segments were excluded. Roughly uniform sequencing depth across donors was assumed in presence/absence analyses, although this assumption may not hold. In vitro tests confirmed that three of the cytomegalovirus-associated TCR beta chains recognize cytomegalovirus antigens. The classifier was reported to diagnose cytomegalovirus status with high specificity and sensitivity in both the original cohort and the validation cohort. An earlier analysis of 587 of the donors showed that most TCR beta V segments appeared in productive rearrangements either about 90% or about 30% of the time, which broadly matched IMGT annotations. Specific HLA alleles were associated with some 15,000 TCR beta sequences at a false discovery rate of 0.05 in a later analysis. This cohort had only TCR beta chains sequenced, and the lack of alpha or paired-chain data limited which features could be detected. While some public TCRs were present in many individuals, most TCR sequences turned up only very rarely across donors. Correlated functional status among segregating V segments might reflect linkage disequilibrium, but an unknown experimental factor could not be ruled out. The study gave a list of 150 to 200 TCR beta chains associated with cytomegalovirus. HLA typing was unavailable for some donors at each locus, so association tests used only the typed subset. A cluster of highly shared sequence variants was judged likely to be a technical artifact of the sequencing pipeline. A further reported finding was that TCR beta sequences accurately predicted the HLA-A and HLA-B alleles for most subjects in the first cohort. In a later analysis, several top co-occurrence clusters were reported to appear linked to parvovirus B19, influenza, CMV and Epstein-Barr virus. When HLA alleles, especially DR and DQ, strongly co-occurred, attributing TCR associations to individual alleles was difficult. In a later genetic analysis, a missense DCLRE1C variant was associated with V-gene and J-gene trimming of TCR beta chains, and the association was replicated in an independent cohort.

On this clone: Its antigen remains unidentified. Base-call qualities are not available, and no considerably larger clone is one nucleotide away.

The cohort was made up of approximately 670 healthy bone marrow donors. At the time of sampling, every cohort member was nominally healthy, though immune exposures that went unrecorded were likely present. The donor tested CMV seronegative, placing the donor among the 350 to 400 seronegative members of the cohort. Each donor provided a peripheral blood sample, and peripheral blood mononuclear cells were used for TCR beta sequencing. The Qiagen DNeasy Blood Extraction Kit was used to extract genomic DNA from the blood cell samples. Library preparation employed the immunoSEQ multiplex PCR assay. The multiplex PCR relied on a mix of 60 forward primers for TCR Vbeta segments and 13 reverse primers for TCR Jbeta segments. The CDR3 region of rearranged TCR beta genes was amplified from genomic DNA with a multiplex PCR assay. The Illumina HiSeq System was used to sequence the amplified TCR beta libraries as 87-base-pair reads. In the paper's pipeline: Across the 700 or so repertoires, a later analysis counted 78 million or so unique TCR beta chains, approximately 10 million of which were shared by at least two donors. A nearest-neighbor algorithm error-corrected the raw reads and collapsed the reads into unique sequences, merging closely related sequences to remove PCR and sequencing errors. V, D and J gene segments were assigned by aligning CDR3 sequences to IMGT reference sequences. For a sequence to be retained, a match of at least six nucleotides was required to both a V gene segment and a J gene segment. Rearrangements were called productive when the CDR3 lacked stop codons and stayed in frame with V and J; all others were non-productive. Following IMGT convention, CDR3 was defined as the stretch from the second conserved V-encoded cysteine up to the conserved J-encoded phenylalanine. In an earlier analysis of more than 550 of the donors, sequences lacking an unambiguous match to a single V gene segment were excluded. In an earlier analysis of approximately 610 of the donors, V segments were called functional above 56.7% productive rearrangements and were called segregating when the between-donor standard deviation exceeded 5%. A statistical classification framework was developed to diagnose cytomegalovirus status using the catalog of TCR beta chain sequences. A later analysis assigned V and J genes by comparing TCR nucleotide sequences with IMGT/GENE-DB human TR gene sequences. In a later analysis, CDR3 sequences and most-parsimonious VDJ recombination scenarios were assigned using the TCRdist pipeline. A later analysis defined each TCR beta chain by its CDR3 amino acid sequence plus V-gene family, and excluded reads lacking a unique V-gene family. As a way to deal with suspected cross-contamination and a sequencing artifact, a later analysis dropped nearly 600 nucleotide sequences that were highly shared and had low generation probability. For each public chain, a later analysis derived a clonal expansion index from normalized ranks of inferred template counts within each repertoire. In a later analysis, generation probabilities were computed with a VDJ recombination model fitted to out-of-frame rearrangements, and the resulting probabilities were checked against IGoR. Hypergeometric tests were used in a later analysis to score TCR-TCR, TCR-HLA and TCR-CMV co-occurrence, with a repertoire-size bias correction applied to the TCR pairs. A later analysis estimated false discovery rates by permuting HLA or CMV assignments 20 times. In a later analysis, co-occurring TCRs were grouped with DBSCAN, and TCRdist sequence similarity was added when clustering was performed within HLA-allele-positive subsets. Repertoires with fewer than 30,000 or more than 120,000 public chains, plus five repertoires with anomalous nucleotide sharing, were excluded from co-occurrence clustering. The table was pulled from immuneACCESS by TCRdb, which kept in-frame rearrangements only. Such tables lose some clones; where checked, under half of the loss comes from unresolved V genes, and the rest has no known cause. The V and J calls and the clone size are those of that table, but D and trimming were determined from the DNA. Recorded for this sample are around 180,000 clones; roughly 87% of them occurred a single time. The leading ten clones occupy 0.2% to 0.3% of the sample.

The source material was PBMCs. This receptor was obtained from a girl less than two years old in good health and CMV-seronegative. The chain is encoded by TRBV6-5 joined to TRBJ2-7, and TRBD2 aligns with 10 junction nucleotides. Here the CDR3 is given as CASSAGLASSYEQYF. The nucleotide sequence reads TGTGCCAGCAGTGCGGGACTAGCGAGCTCCTACGAGCAGTACTTC.